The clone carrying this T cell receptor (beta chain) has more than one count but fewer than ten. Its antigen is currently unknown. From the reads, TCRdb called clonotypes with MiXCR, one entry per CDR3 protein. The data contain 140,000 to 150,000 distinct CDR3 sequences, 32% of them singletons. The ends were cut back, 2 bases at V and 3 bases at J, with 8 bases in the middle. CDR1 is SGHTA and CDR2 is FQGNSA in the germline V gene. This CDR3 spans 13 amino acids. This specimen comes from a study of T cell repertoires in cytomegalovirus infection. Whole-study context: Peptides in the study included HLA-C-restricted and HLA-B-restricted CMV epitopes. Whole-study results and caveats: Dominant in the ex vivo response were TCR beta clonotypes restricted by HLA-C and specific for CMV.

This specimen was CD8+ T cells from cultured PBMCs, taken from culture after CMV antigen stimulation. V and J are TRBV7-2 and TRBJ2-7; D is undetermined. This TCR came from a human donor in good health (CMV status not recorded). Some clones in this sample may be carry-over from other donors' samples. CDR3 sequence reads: CASSLSRVYEQYF. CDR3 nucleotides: TGTGCCAGCAGCTTATCACGGGTCTACGAGCAGTACTTC. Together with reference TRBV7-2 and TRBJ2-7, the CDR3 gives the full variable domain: GAGVSQSPSNKVTEKGKDVELRCDPISGHTALYWYRQSLGQGLEFLIYFQGNSAPDKSGLPSDRFSAERTGGSVSTLTIQRTQQEDSAVYLCASSLSRVYEQYFGPGTRLTVT.